The rows below give T cell receptor beta chains drawn from one sample of a study of graft-versus-host responses after intestinal transplantation. Sequencing was performed with immunoSEQ multiplex PCR; in TCRdb, only in-frame clones are kept and a portion is missing. The sample lists about 6,900 clones; 20% to 25% were seen once. Source: alloreactive CD4+ T cells from a mixed lymphocyte reaction culture, taken before transplantation. Every receptor here comes from a human patient who was an organ donor for intestinal transplantation. Each CDR3 is given with its conserved first and last residue. The D gene is left open where the match is weak. For some rows the clone size is stated as once, few or many, or as a class when expanded; others skip it.

clone size: .; J gene: TRBJ2-6; V gene: TRBV5-2; D gene: .; CDR3 protein: CASKDDRSTQSRANVLTF
clone size: few; J gene: TRBJ1-5; V gene: TRBV30; D gene: .; CDR3 protein: CAWSVHQWDQPQHF
clone size: few; J gene: TRBJ2-3; V gene: TRBV6-1; D gene: TRBD1; CDR3 protein: CASTRDRGTDTQYF
clone size: few; J gene: TRBJ1-5; V gene: TRBV6-9; D gene: .; CDR3 protein: CASSYKYNRVDNQPQHF
clone size: .; J gene: TRBJ2-5; V gene: TRBV6-1; D gene: TRBD2; CDR3 protein: CASSEAGWGGETQYF
clone size: .; J gene: TRBJ2-5; V gene: TRBV7-2; D gene: .; CDR3 protein: CASSQVGRQETQYF
clone size: few; J gene: TRBJ2-1; V gene: TRBV6-6; D gene: .; CDR3 protein: CASSYSEAYNEQFF
clone size: .; J gene: TRBJ2-1; V gene: TRBV6-5; D gene: TRBD2; CDR3 protein: CASRGLAVTEQLF
clone size: few; J gene: TRBJ1-2; V gene: TRBV6-8; D gene: .; CDR3 protein: CASSDDVNYGYTF
clone size: .; J gene: TRBJ2-1; V gene: TRBV13; D gene: .; CDR3 protein: CASSLGLSANEQFF
clone size: few; J gene: TRBJ1-5; V gene: TRBV7-3; D gene: .; CDR3 protein: CASRGQPQHF